This is a list of T cell receptor beta chains from one sample in a study of shared clonotypes between healthy human individuals. Measured with immunoSEQ multiplex PCR; TCRdb has only the in-frame clones, and not every one. The top ten clones hold around 0.38% of a sample with 2 million to 2.5 million clones, just under 95% of them seen once. Sequencing used naive CD4+ T cells from PBMCs. These receptors all stem from a man in his late teens or twenties in good health. Some clones in this sample may be carry-over from other donors' samples. The conserved cysteine and the conserved F or W are not part of the CDR3 here. For some rows the clone size is stated as once, few or many, or as a class when expanded; others skip it.

v_gene	abundance	j_gene	len	CDR3aa
TRBV28	NA	TRBJ2-4	14	ASTPGGRIAKNIQY
TRBV9	NA	TRBJ1-1	12	ASSVAFGADEAF
TRBV10-3	NA	TRBJ2-5	12	AISPSTGEETQY
TRBV27	NA	TRBJ1-1	12	ASSSGNGDTEAF
TRBV18	NA	TRBJ2-3	12	ASTLGASTDTQY
TRBV5-1	NA	TRBJ2-7	13	ASSLGAVVPYEQY
TRBV5-1	NA	TRBJ2-1	13	ASSSTGGAHNEQF
TRBV19	NA	TRBJ1-1	12	ASSIGGGGTEAF
TRBV9	once	TRBJ2-1	13	ASSVGTAAYNEQF
TRBV29-1	NA	TRBJ1-1	10	SAGTGPLEAF
TRBV18	NA	TRBJ1-5	12	ASSALQGNQPQH
TRBV4-3	NA	TRBJ1-1	14	ASSQAALGGPAEAF
TRBV5-1	NA	TRBJ2-1	10	ASSLVHHEQF
TRBV29-1	NA	NA	10	SVGRHGGEQY
TRBV27	NA	TRBJ1-1	13	ASSSRGTGNSEAF
TRBV4-1	NA	TRBJ2-7	13	ASSPGQGRSYEQY
TRBV11-2	NA	TRBJ2-3	13	ASSSRTARTDTQY
TRBV4-1	NA	TRBJ1-1	12	ASSQGKEYTEAF
TRBV5-3	NA	TRBJ2-1	10	ARSLRGDEQF
TRBV7-8	NA	TRBJ1-5	13	ASSSRQTSNQPQH
TRBV5-1	NA	TRBJ1-1	10	ASRSGDTEAF
TRBV9	NA	TRBJ2-5	16	ASSQGGDGRREGETQY
TRBV18	NA	TRBJ2-5	11	ASSPEGGETQY
TRBV5-1	NA	TRBJ1-2	11	ASSWDSSYGYT
TRBV15	NA	TRBJ1-5	12	ATSSHRYNQPQH
TRBV6-1	NA	TRBJ2-3	13	ASKGSANPTDTQY
TRBV4-3	NA	TRBJ1-5	14	ASSQYRGLRNQPQH
TRBV5-1	NA	TRBJ2-5	14	ASSPPTGTGGETQY
TRBV7-8	NA	TRBJ2-2	14	ASSLREGSNTGELF
TRBV28	once	TRBJ2-7	12	ASTAGDWIYEQY
TRBV5-1	NA	TRBJ2-1	12	ASSPQGADNEQF
TRBV30	NA	TRBJ1-2	12	AWKFKGQGVGYT
TRBV7-9	NA	TRBJ2-7	13	ASSPLSSSSYEQY
TRBV7-9	once	TRBJ2-5	14	ASSIRVNRGSETQY
TRBV2	few	TRBJ1-1	11	ASSTDRYTEAF
TRBV7-2	NA	TRBJ2-7	9	ATAGNYEQY
TRBV28	NA	TRBJ2-5	12	ASSREVSLETQY
TRBV6-6	NA	TRBJ1-1	12	ASSLDPRGTEAF
TRBV28	once	TRBJ1-5	12	ASRQGQGYQPQH
TRBV21-1	NA	TRBJ1-4	11	ASSKELPEKLF
TRBV19	NA	TRBJ1-5	14	ASRPGQGARVQPQH
TRBV5-1	NA	TRBJ2-1	13	ASSRTDSPYNEQF
TRBV9	NA	TRBJ2-2	12	ASSVLRNTGELF
TRBV14	NA	TRBJ2-2	12	ASSRLGHTGELF
TRBV7-3	NA	TRBJ2-3	12	ASSLGTATDTQY
TRBV30	NA	TRBJ1-2	11	ALQGPSNYGYT
TRBV28	NA	TRBJ2-3	14	ASSLPWDSRTDTQY
TRBV7-2	NA	TRBJ2-7	13	ASSLGQGAGYEQY